This passage covers 24 T cell receptor beta chains from one sample sequenced in a study of blood T cell repertoires in COVID-19. Generated by immunoSEQ multiplex PCR, the TCRdb table keeps only in-frame clones and is missing some. The data hold about 240,000 clones, with roughly 80% observed a single time. The specimen was peripheral blood. These receptor sequences come from a woman of 80 years or more with acute or convalescent COVID-19.

The CDR3 loop is CSIRDRLPPEAFF. The CDR3 nucleotides are TGCAGCATAAGGGACAGGTTACCCCCTGAAGCTTTCTTT. V gene TRBV29-1 combines with J gene TRBJ1-1; 8 bases are shared with TRBD1. Germline V gene data show CDR1 as SQVTM and CDR2 as ANQGSEA. The J segment lost 6 bases and the V segment lost 8 bases, leaving 11 bases of the junction unmatched. This CDR3 is built from 13 residues.

The rearrangement joins TRBV19 to TRBJ2-1; TRBD2 agrees at 7 bases. V dropped 5 bases and J dropped 0; count of bases not matched to a gene: 1. The CDR3 extends over 14 amino acids. Germline values: CDR1 LNHDA, CDR2 SQIVND (reference sequence). The CDR3 spells CASSGGSSYNEQFF. The CDR3 nucleotides are TGTGCCAGTAGTGGCGGGAGCTCCTACAATGAGCAGTTCTTC.

This chain uses TRBV27 with TRBJ2-6, with D perhaps TRBD1 (6 bases). Looked up from germline, CDR1 is MNHEY and CDR2 is SMNVEV (reference sequence). Trimming pared 6 bases from V and 1 base from J, leaving 7 bases between. The CDR3 runs 14 residues. The CDR3 loop is CASRTGSGANVLTF. The CDR3 DNA sequence: TGTGCCAGCAGAACAGGGTCTGGGGCCAACGTCCTGACTTTC.

The chain joins TRBV28 to TRBJ1-5, with a possible D match to TRBD1 (5 bases). The CDR3 spans 14 residues. V gave up 2 bases and J gave up 3 bases, with 8 bases separating them. Per the germline V gene, CDR1 is MDHEN and CDR2 is SYDVKM. CDR3 protein: CASSLKGVNQPQHF. In DNA form, the CDR3 reads TGTGCCAGCAGTTTAAAAGGGGTCAATCAGCCCCAGCATTTT.

This chain uses TRBV28 with TRBJ1-2; D call uncertain. The V gene's germline CDR1 is MDHEN and CDR2 SYDVKM. The germline V and J ends were trimmed by 5 bases and 4 bases, with 14 bases remaining between them. This CDR3 comprises 14 residues. DNA for the CDR3: TGTGCCAGCAGTATCCAACAGCAACTCTATGGCTACACCTTC. Translation gives CASSIQQQLYGYTF.

V and J are TRBV3-1 (or the pseudogene TRBV3-2) and TRBJ2-3; 8 bases match TRBD1. The CDR3 loop spans 15 amino acids. V gave up 4 bases and J gave up 2 bases; unmatched junction bases: 5. Germline lookup yields CDR1 LGHDT and CDR2 YNNKEL (reference sequence). Written as DNA, the CDR3 is TGTGCCAGCAGCCGTGGACAGGGTTTCACAGATACGCAGTATTTT. It is translated as CASSRGQGFTDTQYF.

This chain links TRBV28 with TRBJ2-2; 8 nucleotides line up with TRBD1. V was pared by 5 bases and J by 5 bases, with 10 bases of the junction left unmatched. The CDR3 length is 16 residues. Germline loops: CDR1 MDHEN, CDR2 SYDVKM. For the CDR3, the DNA is TGTGCCAGCAGTACTCTAGGGACAGGCTTAACCGGGGAGCTGTTTTTT. This encodes CASSTLGTGLTGELFF. Based on the CDR3 plus reference TRBV28 and TRBJ2-2, the full variable domain is DVKVTQSSRYLVKRTGEKVFLECVQDMDHENMFWYRQDPGLGLRLIYFSYDVKMKEKGDIPEGYSVSREKKERFSLILESASTNQTSMYLCASSTLGTGLTGELFFGEGSRLTVL.

The genes are TRBV19 and TRBJ2-3; 8 nucleotides align to TRBD2. The CDR3 is made up of 18 amino acids. After removal of 9 bases from V and 6 bases from J, the junction contained 23 bases not matched to a gene. Germline CDR1 is LNHDA and CDR2 is SQIVND (reference sequence). CDR3 region: CASTGGDLAGSRSDTQYF. Here the CDR3 DNA reads TGTGCCAGCACAGGAGGGGATTTAGCGGGGTCCCGTTCGGATACGCAGTATTTT.

The chain carries TRBV5-6 and TRBJ1-6, with 7 bases that match TRBD1. CDR3 length: 13 residues. Germline V gives CDR1 SGHDT, CDR2 YYEEEE. V lost 0 bases, J lost 12 bases, and 3 bases stayed unmatched. In nucleotides, the CDR3 is TGTGCCAGCAGCTTGGACAGGGGAGTACCCCTCCACTTT. This encodes CASSLDRGVPLHF.

The J gene is TRBJ1-4, the V gene TRBV4-1; TRBD1 matches 8 bases. CDR1 is MGHRA and CDR2 is YSYEKL in the germline V gene. The CDR3 spans 18 residues. The V and J ends lost 5 bases and 1 base, in that order; junction bases with no gene match: 12. CDR3 nucleotide sequence: TGCGCCAGCAGCACTCCCAGGGCAGGGGGCCAAACTAATGAAAAACTGTTTTTT. Encoded protein: CASSTPRAGGQTNEKLFF.

This clone was picked up one time. The chain recombines TRBV19 with TRBJ1-1, with D possibly TRBD1 on 5 matching bases. CDR1 is LNHDA and CDR2 is SQIVND in the germline V gene (reference sequence). This CDR3 is built from 13 residues. Trimming shortened V by 6 bases and J by 9 bases, and 17 bases separated the two germline ends. The CDR3 protein is CASSHRGLGKAFF. CDR3 in DNA: TGTGCCAGTAGCCATAGGGGCCTAGGAAAAGCTTTCTTT.

This clone came up once. J is TRBJ1-1 and V is TRBV6-6; 11 bases agree with TRBD1. This CDR3 is built from 19 residues. V trimming: 6 bases; J trimming: 0 bases; junction bases outside the gene matches: 15. The germline gives CDR1 MNHNY, CDR2 SVGAGI (reference sequence). CDR3 sequence: CASSSSPGTGGSVNTEAFF. In nucleotides, the CDR3 is TGTGCCAGCAGCTCCTCCCCCGGGACAGGGGGATCGGTGAACACTGAAGCTTTCTTT.

The rearrangement uses TRBV30 and TRBJ1-2; tentatively, D is TRBD1 (6 bases). CDR1 is GTSNPN, CDR2 SVGIG, per germline (reference sequence). The V gene lost 3 bases and the J gene lost 2 bases, with 19 bases spanning the gap. CDR3 length equals 16 residues. The CDR3 DNA reads as TGTGCCTGGAGGTATCTGGGAGTCAGGGGCAACTATGGCTACACCTTC. It is translated as CAWRYLGVRGNYGYTF.

The rearrangement joins TRBV5-6 to TRBJ2-1, with 10 bases matching TRBD1. Per germline, CDR1 SGHDT and CDR2 YYEEEE. The CDR3 covers 16 residues. V lost 5 bases and J lost 9; bases outside the gene matches: 14. CDR3 coding DNA: TGTGCCAGCAGTTACGCCCCGGGACAGGGGATTACTGAGCAGTTCTTC. Protein product: CASSYAPGQGITEQFF.

The chain is built from TRBV3-1 (or the pseudogene TRBV3-2) and TRBJ2-7; maybe TRBD2 (7 bases). This CDR3 has 17 amino acids. The germline V gene has CDR1 LGHDT and CDR2 YNNKEL (reference sequence). The V end was cut by 4 bases, the J end by 3 bases, with 22 bases between. CDR3 sequence reads: CASSLNWGGATIYEQYF. Here the CDR3 DNA reads TGTGCCAGCAGCCTGAATTGGGGGGGGGCCACTATCTACGAGCAGTACTTC.

The chain recombines TRBV2 with TRBJ2-3; 10 bases line up with TRBD2. The CDR3 totals 17 residues. V shed 2 bases, J shed 3 bases, and the junction held 8 bases outside the gene matches. CDR1 is SNHLY, CDR2 FYNNEI, per germline. This CDR3 reads CASSELAGGHLTDTQYF. CDR3 bases: TGTGCCAGCAGTGAATTAGCGGGGGGCCACCTGACAGATACGCAGTATTTT.

V usage is TRBV6-2 or TRBV6-3 and J usage is TRBJ2-2, with D possibly matching TRBD2 (6 bases). The germline gives CDR1 MNHEY, CDR2 SVGEGT. V lost 2 bases to trimming and J lost 6 bases, with 22 bases between them. CDR3 length: 18 amino acids. CDR3 protein: CASSYGRRRDHASGELFF. The CDR3 coding sequence is TGTGCCAGCAGTTACGGGAGGCGCCGGGATCATGCGTCCGGGGAGCTGTTTTTT.

V gene TRBV7-3 combines with J gene TRBJ1-1; no definite D call. V lost 2 bases and J 1 base, leaving 11 bases between the germline ends. Germline V gene lookup returns CDR1 SGHTA and CDR2 FQGTGA. The CDR3 covers 15 residues. Here the CDR3 DNA reads TGTGCCAGCAGCTTATTTGGCACACCGAACACTGAAGCTTTCTTT. Translated: CASSLFGTPNTEAFF. Using reference TRBV7-3 and TRBJ1-1 for the parts outside the CDR3, the full variable domain is GAGVSQTPSNKVTEKGKYVELRCDPISGHTALYWYRQSLGQGPEFLIYFQGTGAADDSGLPNDRFFAVRPEGSVSTLKIQRTERGDSAVYLCASSLFGTPNTEAFFGQGTRLTVV.

This chain connects TRBV2 to TRBJ1-6; 7 bases align to TRBD1. CDR1 SNHLY and CDR2 FYNNEI come from the germline V gene. This CDR3 has 14 amino acids. Trimming cost V 7 bases and J 3 bases; bases outside gene matches: 3. The CDR3 coding sequence is TGTGCCAGCATCCGGGACAGCTATAATTCACCCCTCCACTTT. Amino acids: CASIRDSYNSPLHF.

This clone was observed a single time. The J gene is TRBJ2-3, the V gene TRBV7-2, with 8 positions matching TRBD2. This CDR3 has 16 amino acids. Germline V lookup: CDR1 SGHTA, CDR2 FQGNSA. V was clipped by 5 bases and J by 4 bases; unmatched bases: 11. CDR3 sequence (DNA): TGTGCCAGCAGCCTTCGGCCGGGGGGGCCCGCAGATACGCAGTATTTT. This translates into CASSLRPGGPADTQYF.

The CDR3 here is CASSQMGTGTGVYEQYF. DNA for the CDR3: TGTGCCAGCAGCCAGATGGGGACCGGGACAGGGGTGTACGAGCAGTACTTC. The rearrangement uses TRBV14 and TRBJ2-7, with 10 positions matching TRBD1. Germline loops: CDR1 SGHDN, CDR2 FVKESK. The CDR3 is 17 amino acids. V was pared by 3 bases and J by 4 bases, with 12 bases of the junction left unmatched.

The chain combines TRBV5-4 with TRBJ2-5; 16 positions agree with TRBD2. The CDR3 runs 17 residues. CDR1 is SGHNT and CDR2 is YYREEE in the germline V gene (reference sequence). V was clipped by 2 bases and J by 5 bases; unmatched bases: 6. The CDR3 here is CASSFGTSGGAGETQYF. In DNA form, the CDR3 reads TGTGCCAGCAGCTTTGGGACTAGCGGGGGGGCCGGGGAGACCCAGTACTTC.

The chain joins TRBV7-9 to TRBJ1-1; maybe TRBD1 (5 bases). CDR1 SEHNR and CDR2 FQNEAQ come from the germline V gene (reference sequence). The CDR3 loop spans 13 amino acids. Trimming removed 1 base from V and 6 bases from J, with 9 bases in between. CDR3 amino acids: CASSLEQVSEAFF. Here the CDR3 DNA reads TGTGCCAGCAGCTTAGAACAGGTCTCTGAAGCTTTCTTT.

The chain links TRBV7-9 to TRBJ1-4; D is possibly TRBD1 (5 bases). This CDR3 is built from 14 residues. V dropped 2 bases and J dropped 8 bases, with 12 bases sitting between them. The germline gives CDR1 SEHNR, CDR2 FQNEAQ (reference sequence). The CDR3 coding sequence is TGTGCCAGCAGCTTACTAGGTTCAGGGGAAAAACTGTTTTTT. Translated: CASSLLGSGEKLFF.